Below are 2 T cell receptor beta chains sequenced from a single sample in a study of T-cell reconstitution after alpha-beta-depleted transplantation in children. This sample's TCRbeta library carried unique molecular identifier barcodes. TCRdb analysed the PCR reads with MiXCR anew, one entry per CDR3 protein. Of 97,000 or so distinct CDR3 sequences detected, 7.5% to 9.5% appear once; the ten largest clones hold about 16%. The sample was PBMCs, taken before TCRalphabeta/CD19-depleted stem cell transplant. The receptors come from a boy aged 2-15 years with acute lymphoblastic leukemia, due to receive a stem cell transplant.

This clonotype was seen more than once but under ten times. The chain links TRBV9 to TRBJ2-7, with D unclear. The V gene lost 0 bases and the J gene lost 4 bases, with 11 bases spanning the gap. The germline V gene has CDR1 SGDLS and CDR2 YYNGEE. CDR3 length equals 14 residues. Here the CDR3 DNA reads TGTGCCAGCAGCGTAGGCGTTGTAGGTTACGAGCAGTACTTC. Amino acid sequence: CASSVGVVGYEQYF.

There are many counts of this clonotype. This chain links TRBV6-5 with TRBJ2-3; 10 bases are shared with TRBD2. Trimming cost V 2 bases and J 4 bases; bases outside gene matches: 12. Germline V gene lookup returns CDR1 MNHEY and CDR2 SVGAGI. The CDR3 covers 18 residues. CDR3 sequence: CASSYGGGTSVAPDTQYF. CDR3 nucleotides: TGTGCCAGCAGTTACGGAGGGGGGACTAGCGTGGCCCCAGATACGCAGTATTTT.